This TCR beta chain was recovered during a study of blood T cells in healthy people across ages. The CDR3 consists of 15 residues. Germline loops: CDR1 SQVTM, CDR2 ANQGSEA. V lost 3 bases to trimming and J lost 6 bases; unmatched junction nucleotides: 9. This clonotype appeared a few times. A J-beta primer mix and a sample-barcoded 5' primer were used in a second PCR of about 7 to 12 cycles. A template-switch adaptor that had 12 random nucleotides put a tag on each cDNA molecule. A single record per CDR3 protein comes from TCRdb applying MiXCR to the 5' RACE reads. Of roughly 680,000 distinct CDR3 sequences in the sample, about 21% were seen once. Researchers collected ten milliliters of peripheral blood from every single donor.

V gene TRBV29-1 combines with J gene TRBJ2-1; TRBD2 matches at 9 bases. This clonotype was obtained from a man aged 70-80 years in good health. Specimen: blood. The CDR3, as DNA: TGCAGCGTTGACTTGGCGGGAGGGCCATCCAATGAGCAGTTCTTC. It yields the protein CSVDLAGGPSNEQFF.